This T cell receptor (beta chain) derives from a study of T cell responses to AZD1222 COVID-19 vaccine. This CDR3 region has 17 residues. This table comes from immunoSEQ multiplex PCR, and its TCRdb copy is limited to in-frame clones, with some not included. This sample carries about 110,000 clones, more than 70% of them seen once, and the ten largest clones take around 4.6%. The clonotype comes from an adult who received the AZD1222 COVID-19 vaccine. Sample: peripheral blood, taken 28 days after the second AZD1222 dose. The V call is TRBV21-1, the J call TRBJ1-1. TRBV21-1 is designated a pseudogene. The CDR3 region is CASSPPAEQKPNTEAFF. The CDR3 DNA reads TGTGCCAGCAGCCCCCCAGCGGAACAGAAGCCTAACACTGAAGCTTTCTTT.